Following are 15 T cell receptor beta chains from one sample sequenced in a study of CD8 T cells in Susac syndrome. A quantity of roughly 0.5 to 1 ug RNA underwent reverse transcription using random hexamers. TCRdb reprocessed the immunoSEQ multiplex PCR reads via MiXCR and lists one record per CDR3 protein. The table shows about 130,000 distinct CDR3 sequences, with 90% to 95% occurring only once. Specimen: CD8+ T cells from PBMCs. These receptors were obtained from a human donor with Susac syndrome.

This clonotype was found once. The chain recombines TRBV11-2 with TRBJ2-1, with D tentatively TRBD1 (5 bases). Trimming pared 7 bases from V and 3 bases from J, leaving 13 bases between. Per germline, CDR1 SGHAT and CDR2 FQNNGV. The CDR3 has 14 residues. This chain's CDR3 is CASNPTRVYNEQFF. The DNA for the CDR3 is TGTGCCAGCAACCCAACCAGGGTCTACAATGAGCAGTTCTTC.

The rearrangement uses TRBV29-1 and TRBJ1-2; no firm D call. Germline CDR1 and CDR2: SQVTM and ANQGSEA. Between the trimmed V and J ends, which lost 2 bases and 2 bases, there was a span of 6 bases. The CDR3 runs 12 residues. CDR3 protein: CSVESQNYGYTF. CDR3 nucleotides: TGCAGCGTTGAATCCCAGAACTATGGCTACACCTTC.

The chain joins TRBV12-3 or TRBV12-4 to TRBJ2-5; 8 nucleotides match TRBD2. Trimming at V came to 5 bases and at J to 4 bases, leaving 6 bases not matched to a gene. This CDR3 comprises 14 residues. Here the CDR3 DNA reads TGTGCCAGCAGTACGGGAGGGGGTGGAGAGACCCAGTACTTC. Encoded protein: CASSTGGGGETQYF.

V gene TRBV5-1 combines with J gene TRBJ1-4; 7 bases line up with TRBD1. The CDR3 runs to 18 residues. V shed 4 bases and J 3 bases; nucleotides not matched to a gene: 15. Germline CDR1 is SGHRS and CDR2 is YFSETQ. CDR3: CASSALPQGRGPNEKLFF. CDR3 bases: TGCGCCAGCAGCGCACTTCCACAGGGGAGGGGACCTAATGAAAAACTGTTTTTT.

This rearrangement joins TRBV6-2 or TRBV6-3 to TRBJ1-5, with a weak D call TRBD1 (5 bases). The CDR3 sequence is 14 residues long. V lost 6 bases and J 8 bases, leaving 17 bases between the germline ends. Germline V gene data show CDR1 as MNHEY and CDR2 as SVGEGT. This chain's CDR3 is CASSTGPGVEPQHF. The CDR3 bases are TGTGCCAGCAGCACTGGGCCGGGGGTCGAGCCCCAGCATTTT.

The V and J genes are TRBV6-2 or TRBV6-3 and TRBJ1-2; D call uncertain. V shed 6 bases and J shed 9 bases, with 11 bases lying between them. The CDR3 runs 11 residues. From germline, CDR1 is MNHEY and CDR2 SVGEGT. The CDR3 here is CASSHWMRYTF. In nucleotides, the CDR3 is TGTGCCAGCAGCCACTGGATGCGCTACACCTTC.

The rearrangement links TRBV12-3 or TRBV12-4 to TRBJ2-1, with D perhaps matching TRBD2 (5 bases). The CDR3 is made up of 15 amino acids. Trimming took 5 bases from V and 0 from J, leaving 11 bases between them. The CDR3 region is CASSPAVSSYNEQFF. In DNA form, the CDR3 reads TGTGCCAGCAGTCCAGCGGTGAGCTCCTACAATGAGCAGTTCTTC.

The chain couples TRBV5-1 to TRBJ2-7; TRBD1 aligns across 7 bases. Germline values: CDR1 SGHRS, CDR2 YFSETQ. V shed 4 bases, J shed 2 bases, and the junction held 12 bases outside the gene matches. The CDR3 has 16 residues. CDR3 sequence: CASSPQQGIWPYEQYF. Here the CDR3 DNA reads TGCGCCAGCAGCCCGCAACAGGGGATATGGCCCTACGAGCAGTACTTC.

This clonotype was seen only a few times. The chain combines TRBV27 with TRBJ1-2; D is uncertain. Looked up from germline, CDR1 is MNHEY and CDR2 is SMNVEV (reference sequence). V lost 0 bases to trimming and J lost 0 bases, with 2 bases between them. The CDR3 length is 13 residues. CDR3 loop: CASSLSANYGYTF. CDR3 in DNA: TGTGCCAGCAGTTTATCTGCTAACTATGGCTACACCTTC.

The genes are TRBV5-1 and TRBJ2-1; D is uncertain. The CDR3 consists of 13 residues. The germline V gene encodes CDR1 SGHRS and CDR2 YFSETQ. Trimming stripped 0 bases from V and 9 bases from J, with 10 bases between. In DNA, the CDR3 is TGCGCCAGCAGCTTGGATGGGTACGGTGAGCAGTTCTTC. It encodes CASSLDGYGEQFF.

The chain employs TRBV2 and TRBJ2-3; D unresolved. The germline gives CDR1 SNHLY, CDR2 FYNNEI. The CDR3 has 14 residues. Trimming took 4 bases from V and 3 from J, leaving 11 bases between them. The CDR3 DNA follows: TGTGCCAGCAGTGTCGAGTTCGAGACAGATACGCAGTATTTT. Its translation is CASSVEFETDTQYF.

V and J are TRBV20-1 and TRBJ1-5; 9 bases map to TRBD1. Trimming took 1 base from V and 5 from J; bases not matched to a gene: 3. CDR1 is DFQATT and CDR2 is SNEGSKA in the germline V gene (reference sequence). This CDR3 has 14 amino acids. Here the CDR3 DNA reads TGCAGTGCTAGAGCGACAGGGGGGGATCAGCCCCAGCATTTT. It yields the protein CSARATGGDQPQHF.

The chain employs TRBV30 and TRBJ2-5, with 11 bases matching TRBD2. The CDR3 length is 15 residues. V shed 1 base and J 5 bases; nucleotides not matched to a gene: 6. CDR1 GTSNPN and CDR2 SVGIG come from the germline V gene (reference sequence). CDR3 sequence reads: CAWSAGTSGGETQYF. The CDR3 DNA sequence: TGTGCCTGGAGTGCCGGGACTAGCGGTGGGGAGACCCAGTACTTC. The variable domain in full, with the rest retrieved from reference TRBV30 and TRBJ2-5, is SQTIHQWPATLVQPVGSPLSLECTVEGTSNPNLYWYRQAAGRGLQLLFYSVGIGQISSEVPQNLSASRPQDRQFILSSKKLLLSDSGFYLCAWSAGTSGGETQYFGPGTRLLVL.

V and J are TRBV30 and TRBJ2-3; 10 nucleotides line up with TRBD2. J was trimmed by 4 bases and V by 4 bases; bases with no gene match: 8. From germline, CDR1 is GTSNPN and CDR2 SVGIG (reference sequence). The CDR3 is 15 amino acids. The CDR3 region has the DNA TGTGCCTGGACGGCTAGCGGGAGTTCCGCAGATACGCAGTATTTT. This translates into CAWTASGSSADTQYF.

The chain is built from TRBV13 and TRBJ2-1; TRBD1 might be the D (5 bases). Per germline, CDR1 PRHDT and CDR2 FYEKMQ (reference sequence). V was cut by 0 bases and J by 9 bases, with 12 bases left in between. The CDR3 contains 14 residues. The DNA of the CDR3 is TGTGCCAGCAGCTTAGGCAGCACAGGCGCTGAGCAGTTCTTC. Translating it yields CASSLGSTGAEQFF. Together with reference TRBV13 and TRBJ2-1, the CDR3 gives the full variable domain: AAGVIQSPRHLIKEKRETATLKCYPIPRHDTVYWYQQGPGQDPQFLISFYEKMQSDKGSIPDRFSAQQFSDYHSELNMSSLELGDSALYFCASSLGSTGAEQFFGPGTRLTVL.